The clone carrying this TCR beta chain was counted between two and nine times. Its antigen is not known. A second PCR of 7 to 11 cycles used a sample-barcoded 5' primer and a J-beta primer mix. Each cDNA molecule, via a template-switch adaptor with 12 random nucleotides, was tagged. TCRdb reprocessed the 5' RACE reads via MiXCR and lists one record per CDR3 protein. The sample carries some 1,800,000 distinct CDR3 sequences, roughly two fifths recorded once. The CDR3 sequence is 16 residues long. The trim removed 3 bases at V and 5 bases at J, leaving 11 bases unmatched. CDR1 SGHNT and CDR2 YYREEE come from the germline V gene (reference sequence). This entry belongs to a study of blood T cells in healthy people across ages. Caucasian individuals from Russia who were healthy and aged 6 to 90 acted as donors. Researchers report isolating at least 6 million PBMCs per sample. Study-wide results and limits: Per-million-T-cell TCR beta diversity fell roughly linearly with age.

This clonotype was sampled from a human donor in good health. The material sequenced was blood. V and J are TRBV5-4 and TRBJ2-3, with 8 bases that match TRBD1. The CDR3, as DNA: TGTGCCAGCAGCTCGTCTCTCAGGGGGCGAGGAGATACGCAGTATTTT. Translating it yields CASSSSLRGRGDTQYF.